This is a list of T cell receptor beta chains from one sample in a study of T-cell reconstitution after alpha-beta-depleted transplantation in children. Via MiXCR, TCRdb re-called the PCR reads, giving one row per CDR3 protein. The data show 95,000 to 150,000 distinct CDR3 sequences, with 20% to 25% seen just once and 10% to 13% held by the top ten. Sequences were derived from PBMCs, mostly from graft donor cells, sampled 180 days after TCRalphabeta/CD19-depleted stem cell transplant. The source of these receptors is a male patient aged 2 to 10 who had a stem cell transplant for chronic granulomatous disease, so the T cells may come from the graft donor. CDR3s include the opening cysteine and the closing phenylalanine or tryptophan. A D gene is named only where the DNA matches it firmly. Not every row has a clone size; where given, it reads once, few, many or a size class.

DNA: TGTGCCACGTCTACGAAGGCCAACGTCCTGACTTTC; CDR3: CATSTKANVLTF; D: -; size: few; J: TRBJ2-6; V: TRBV10-3
DNA: TGTGCCAGCAGCCCCCCGGAGTCTTACAATGAGCAGTTCTTC; CDR3: CASSPPESYNEQFF; D: -; size: many; J: TRBJ2-1; V: TRBV9
DNA: TGTGCCAGCAGTATAGGACTAGCGTCGGGCACCGCGGAGCTGTTTTTT; CDR3: CASSIGLASGTAELFF; D: TRBD2; size: -; J: TRBJ2-2; V: TRBV12-3/TRBV12-4
DNA: TGTGCCTGGAGTGTAGACAGGGGGACATCTCTTCTAGCCAAAAACATTCAGTACTTC; CDR3: CAWSVDRGTSLLAKNIQYF; D: TRBD1; size: -; J: TRBJ2-4; V: TRBV30
DNA: TGCAGCGGCCGTACTAGCGCGTACGAGCAGTACTTC; CDR3: CSGRTSAYEQYF; D: TRBD2; size: many; J: TRBJ2-7; V: TRBV29-1
DNA: TGTGCCAGCAGTTTAAGGAACCCTTACAATGAGCAGTTCTTC; CDR3: CASSLRNPYNEQFF; D: -; size: -; J: TRBJ2-1; V: TRBV12-3/TRBV12-4
DNA: TGTGCCAGCAGTTGGGCCCTCCAAGGCGGGGAGCTGTTTTTT; CDR3: CASSWALQGGELFF; D: -; size: many; J: TRBJ2-2; V: TRBV12-3/TRBV12-4
DNA: TGCAGCGTAGCCGAGGACAGTCCGAGCTCCTACAATGAGCAGTTCTTC; CDR3: CSVAEDSPSSYNEQFF; D: -; size: few; J: TRBJ2-1; V: TRBV29-1
DNA: TGCGCCAGCACCTTGGGGGGGAGCTCCTACAATGAGCAGTTCTTC; CDR3: CASTLGGSSYNEQFF; D: TRBD2; size: many; J: TRBJ2-1; V: TRBV5-1
DNA: TGCAGTGCTAGGAGAGACAGGGCTGACAATGAGCAGTTCTTC; CDR3: CSARRDRADNEQFF; D: TRBD1; size: -; J: TRBJ2-1; V: TRBV20-1
DNA: TGCAGTGCTAGAGTACGGAGGGCCCTCAACACTGAAGCTTTCTTT; CDR3: CSARVRRALNTEAFF; D: -; size: few; J: TRBJ1-1; V: TRBV20-1
DNA: TGTGCCAGCAGTCCGGGACTAGCCTATGAGCAGTTCTTC; CDR3: CASSPGLAYEQFF; D: TRBD2; size: many; J: TRBJ2-1; V: TRBV12-3/TRBV12-4
DNA: TGCGCCAGCAGCCGGGGACTAGCGGGGGGGATGACCTACGAGCAGTACTTC; CDR3: CASSRGLAGGMTYEQYF; D: TRBD2; size: -; J: TRBJ2-7; V: TRBV5-1
DNA: TGCAGCGTTGTACCCCCCAATGAGCAGTTCTTC; CDR3: CSVVPPNEQFF; D: -; size: few; J: TRBJ2-1; V: TRBV29-1
DNA: TGCGCCAGCAGCTTGGGGGACATTAGCACAGATACGCAGTATTTT; CDR3: CASSLGDISTDTQYF; D: -; size: many; J: TRBJ2-3; V: TRBV5-1
DNA: TGCGCCAGCAGCTTGGTCGACGTGACAGGCAAGGCTGAAGCTTTCTTT; CDR3: CASSLVDVTGKAEAFF; D: -; size: -; J: TRBJ1-1; V: TRBV5-1
DNA: TGTGCCAGCAGCTTGTTATCCTGGACAGAAGAAAAGTACGAGCAGTACTTC; CDR3: CASSLLSWTEEKYEQYF; D: -; size: -; J: TRBJ2-7; V: TRBV5-6
DNA: TGTGCCAGCAGTCCAAGGACAGGGATGAACACTGAAGCTTTCTTT; CDR3: CASSPRTGMNTEAFF; D: TRBD1; size: many; J: TRBJ1-1; V: TRBV12-3/TRBV12-4
DNA: TGTGCCAGCAGGGCCGCGGAGACCCAGTACTTC; CDR3: CASRAAETQYF; D: -; size: many; J: TRBJ2-5; V: TRBV12-3/TRBV12-4
DNA: TGTGCCAGCAGTCCGGGGACGAGGACACCCACCTACGAGCAGTACTTC; CDR3: CASSPGTRTPTYEQYF; D: -; size: many; J: TRBJ2-7; V: TRBV12-3/TRBV12-4
DNA: TGTGCCAGCAGCGGACTGACAACTAATGAAAAACTGTTTTTT; CDR3: CASSGLTTNEKLFF; D: -; size: -; J: TRBJ1-4; V: TRBV21-1
DNA: TGTGCCATCGGGCTGGACAGGACCTACGAGCAGTACTTC; CDR3: CAIGLDRTYEQYF; D: TRBD1; size: few; J: TRBJ2-7; V: TRBV10-3
DNA: TGCAGTGCCATAAATAGCGGGAGGAAGGCCGGGGAGCTGTTTTTT; CDR3: CSAINSGRKAGELFF; D: TRBD2; size: few; J: TRBJ2-2; V: TRBV20-1
DNA: TGCAGCGTTGAAGAATTAGCGGGGGCTCTCAATGAGCAGTTCTTC; CDR3: CSVEELAGALNEQFF; D: TRBD2; size: few; J: TRBJ2-1; V: TRBV29-1
DNA: TGTGCCAGCAGGGCCCCCTCTGGAAACACCATATATTTT; CDR3: CASRAPSGNTIYF; D: -; size: -; J: TRBJ1-3; V: TRBV12-3/TRBV12-4
DNA: TGCAGTGCTAGGCTTCCGGGACAGGGGATAGAGAAGCAGTTCTTC; CDR3: CSARLPGQGIEKQFF; D: TRBD1; size: many; J: TRBJ2-1; V: TRBV20-1
DNA: TGCAGCGTTGAAGAACCTACAGGTGAACAGTACTTC; CDR3: CSVEEPTGEQYF; D: -; size: many; J: TRBJ2-7; V: TRBV29-1
DNA: TGCAGTGCTAGCCGCGGGGGTCCTAGCACAGATACGCAGTATTTT; CDR3: CSASRGGPSTDTQYF; D: TRBD2; size: -; J: TRBJ2-3; V: TRBV20-1
DNA: TGCAGTGCTCGGGGGGGGCAACTGTTTTTT; CDR3: CSARGGQLFF; D: -; size: many; J: TRBJ1-4; V: TRBV20-1
DNA: TGTGCCACCAGCAGAGAATATTTTCGGGGGAGCTACTACGAGCAGTACTTC; CDR3: CATSREYFRGSYYEQYF; D: -; size: -; J: TRBJ2-7; V: TRBV15
DNA: TGTGCCACCGGTCTAGGGGCTGGTGGGCCAGATACGCAGTATTTT; CDR3: CATGLGAGGPDTQYF; D: -; size: many; J: TRBJ2-3; V: TRBV15
DNA: TGCAGCTTCGACAGGGGCTACAATGAGCAGTTCTTC; CDR3: CSFDRGYNEQFF; D: TRBD1; size: many; J: TRBJ2-1; V: TRBV29-1
DNA: TGTGCCAGCAGCTTAACAGGAAAGTTGCGGGAACAGTATTTT; CDR3: CASSLTGKLREQYF; D: -; size: few; J: TRBJ2-3; V: TRBV7-3
DNA: TGCGCCAGCAGCTTGGAGGGTGGTCGCAATCAGCCCCAGCATTTT; CDR3: CASSLEGGRNQPQHF; D: -; size: many; J: TRBJ1-5; V: TRBV5-1
DNA: TGCAGCGCCGCCGGGGCTACGGCGGGAAACACCATATATTTT; CDR3: CSAAGATAGNTIYF; D: -; size: many; J: TRBJ1-3; V: TRBV29-1
DNA: TGCAGTGCTAGGGGGGGGGCTAATGAAAAACTGTTTTTT; CDR3: CSARGGANEKLFF; D: -; size: few; J: TRBJ1-4; V: TRBV20-1
DNA: TGTGCCAGCAGCTTATCTCCCCCCCGCGGGGGCCTCAATGAGCAGTTCTTC; CDR3: CASSLSPPRGGLNEQFF; D: -; size: once; J: TRBJ2-1; V: TRBV7-2
DNA: TGCAGTGCCCCGAGACTAGCGGGCTACAATGAGCAGTTCTTC; CDR3: CSAPRLAGYNEQFF; D: TRBD2; size: many; J: TRBJ2-1; V: TRBV20-1
DNA: TGTGCCAGCAGTGAACGGGACAGGACTTTATACGAGCAGTACTTC; CDR3: CASSERDRTLYEQYF; D: TRBD1; size: -; J: TRBJ2-7; V: TRBV12-3/TRBV12-4
DNA: TGTGCCAGCAGTTCTGGGGACACCTATCAGCCCCAGCATTTT; CDR3: CASSSGDTYQPQHF; D: -; size: many; J: TRBJ1-5; V: TRBV12-3/TRBV12-4
DNA: TGTGCCAGCAGCTTATCCCCACGGCCATCGAACTATCCAATGTCCTACGAGCAGTACTTC; CDR3: CASSLSPRPSNYPMSYEQYF; D: -; size: -; J: TRBJ2-7; V: TRBV11-2
DNA: TGCGCCAGCAGTGAGTCTAGGCAAGAGACCCAGTACTTC; CDR3: CASSESRQETQYF; D: -; size: few; J: TRBJ2-5; V: TRBV10-2
DNA: TGTGCCACCAGCAGAGATAGGGGGCGCAACTATGGCTACACCTTC; CDR3: CATSRDRGRNYGYTF; D: TRBD1; size: -; J: TRBJ1-2; V: TRBV15
DNA: TGTGCCAGCTCACCCGACAGCTCCGATACGCAGTATTTT; CDR3: CASSPDSSDTQYF; D: -; size: -; J: TRBJ2-3; V: TRBV18
DNA: TGTGCCAGCATGCCAGGGACCTACACCGGGGAGCTGTTTTTT; CDR3: CASMPGTYTGELFF; D: -; size: few; J: TRBJ2-2; V: TRBV12-3/TRBV12-4
DNA: TGCGCCAGCAGCCGAGGGGACAGCTCCTACGAGCAGTACTTC; CDR3: CASSRGDSSYEQYF; D: TRBD1; size: few; J: TRBJ2-7; V: TRBV5-1
DNA: TGTGCCAGCAGTCCCCGGACTAGCGGGATGAACGAGCAGTACTTC; CDR3: CASSPRTSGMNEQYF; D: TRBD2; size: -; J: TRBJ2-7; V: TRBV28
DNA: TGCGCCAGCAGCTTGGCGGAGGGGCAGCAGTACTTC; CDR3: CASSLAEGQQYF; D: -; size: -; J: TRBJ2-7; V: TRBV5-1
DNA: TGTGCCAGCAGCCCCGGACAGGTCCAAGAGACCCAGTACTTC; CDR3: CASSPGQVQETQYF; D: TRBD1; size: many; J: TRBJ2-5; V: TRBV12-3/TRBV12-4
DNA: TGTGCCAGCAGTGAATCAGGGGGTGGTCAGCCCCAGCATTTT; CDR3: CASSESGGGQPQHF; D: TRBD1; size: many; J: TRBJ1-5; V: TRBV12-3/TRBV12-4
DNA: TGCAGTGCTAGAGTAGGGGTGGGCAATCAGCCCCAGCATTTT; CDR3: CSARVGVGNQPQHF; D: -; size: -; J: TRBJ1-5; V: TRBV20-1